The rows below give T cell receptor beta chains drawn from one sample of a study of blood T cells in healthy people across ages. TCRdb re-called the 5' RACE reads with MiXCR, one entry per CDR3 protein. Counted here are about 1.6 million distinct CDR3 sequences, around 35% occurring once; the ten biggest clones make up around 11%. Input material: blood. These receptor sequences come from a woman between 25 and 40 years old in good health. CDR3s include the opening cysteine and the closing phenylalanine or tryptophan. A D gene is named only where the DNA matches it firmly. Clone sizes are given selectively: once, few, many, or a class where the clone is expanded.

many	TRBV7-6	TRBJ1-5	.	TGTGCCAGCAGCCAAGACAGGAATCAGCCCCAGCATTTT	CASSQDRNQPQHF
few	TRBV9	TRBJ2-3	TRBD2	TGTGCCAGCAGCGTAGACCCTAGCGGGGGGGCAACAGATACGCAGTATTTT	CASSVDPSGGATDTQYF
many	TRBV7-9	TRBJ1-2	TRBD1	TGTGCCAGCAGCTGGACAGGGGGCAACTATGGCTACACCTTC	CASSWTGGNYGYTF
.	TRBV6-1	TRBJ1-1	TRBD1	TGTGCCAGCAGTGGAGGGACAGTAAGGTACACTGAAGCTTTCTTT	CASSGGTVRYTEAFF
many	TRBV13	TRBJ2-7	.	TGTGCCAGCAGCCCCCACGACCAGAGCGAGCAGTACTTC	CASSPHDQSEQYF
.	TRBV7-8	TRBJ1-6	.	TGTGCCAGCAGCTTAGAGGGGGTTCCGAATTCACCCCTCCACTTT	CASSLEGVPNSPLHF
many	TRBV6-5	TRBJ1-4	.	TGTGCCAGCAGTTACTCGACGGCAACTAATGAAAAACTGTTTTTT	CASSYSTATNEKLFF
.	TRBV6-6	TRBJ2-7	TRBD1	TGTGCCAGCAGCCCCGGGACAGGGGTCAACTCCTACGAGCAGTACTTC	CASSPGTGVNSYEQYF
.	TRBV10-3	TRBJ2-1	.	TGTGCCACCCGTAGGAGCTCGGTATACAATGAGCAGTTCTTC	CATRRSSVYNEQFF
many	TRBV29-1	TRBJ2-1	.	TGCAGCGCTGTGAGGAGCTACAATGAGCAGTTCTTC	CSAVRSYNEQFF
.	TRBV5-1	TRBJ1-1	.	TGCGCCAGCAGCGGAGGGGACACACTGAACACTGAAGCTTTCTTT	CASSGGDTLNTEAFF
few	TRBV7-3	TRBJ2-1	.	TGTGCCAGCAGCTCGAAATCAAATTGGGCCGTCGACAATGAGCAGTTCTTC	CASSSKSNWAVDNEQFF
many	TRBV4-1	TRBJ1-1	.	TGCGCCAGCAGCTTCAATGCGTTGGAGGGGAACACTGAAGCTTTCTTT	CASSFNALEGNTEAFF
.	TRBV7-2	TRBJ1-2	.	TGTGCCAGCAGCTTAGGGGTCGATGGCTACACCTTC	CASSLGVDGYTF
many	TRBV5-6	TRBJ2-5	.	TGTGCCAGCAGCTCCCGCAGCGGGACCCAGTACTTC	CASSSRSGTQYF
.	TRBV28	TRBJ1-5	.	TGTGCCAGCAGTTTACTCTTTCGCGCGAGGAATCAGCCCCAGCATTTT	CASSLLFRARNQPQHF
.	TRBV29-1	TRBJ2-5	TRBD2	TGCAGCGTCAATGGACTAGCGGGAAAATTGCAAGAGACCCAGTACTTC	CSVNGLAGKLQETQYF
.	TRBV30	TRBJ1-1	TRBD1	TGTGCCTGGAGTCCTCCGACAGGGAAGACTGAAGCTTTCTTT	CAWSPPTGKTEAFF
.	TRBV18	TRBJ2-7	.	TGTGCCAGCTCACCTTTGTCTGTTTTGGAAATGAGCCACGAGCAGTACTTC	CASSPLSVLEMSHEQYF
.	TRBV7-9	TRBJ1-1	TRBD1	TGTTCCAGCAGCGGGACCGGGACAGGGTTAGGGAGCACTGAAGCTTTCTTT	CSSSGTGTGLGSTEAFF
.	TRBV5-6	TRBJ2-7	.	TGTGCCAGCAGCTCGGACCTGCACCCTGGGGAGCAGTACTTC	CASSSDLHPGEQYF
few	TRBV4-1	TRBJ1-6	TRBD1	TGCGCCAGCAGCCAACATACACGGACAGGGAATAATTCACCCCTCCACTTT	CASSQHTRTGNNSPLHF
few	TRBV4-1	TRBJ1-6	TRBD1	TGCGCCAGCAGCCAAGATCAACAGGGGGCGGTAAATTCACCCCTCCACTTT	CASSQDQQGAVNSPLHF
few	TRBV5-1	TRBJ1-2	.	TGCGCCAGCAGCTCGTTGTCTGGGGCCACTAACTATGGCTACACCTTC	CASSSLSGATNYGYTF
.	TRBV4-1	TRBJ2-1	TRBD2	TGCGCCAGCAGCCAAGTAGGTAGCGGGAGCGATGAGCAGTTCTTC	CASSQVGSGSDEQFF
.	TRBV4-2	TRBJ2-3	.	TGTGCCAGCAGCCAAGAAGTGACCCACACAGATACGCAGTATTTT	CASSQEVTHTDTQYF